The entry below gives a single T cell receptor (beta chain) sequence along with its context. No antigen is known for it. No per-base quality is available; no much larger clone lies one base away. A second Seattle source provided samples from volunteer blood donors who had recovered from COVID-19. Whole blood was collected in K2EDTA tubes by collaborating institutions according to the institutions' own protocols. Collaborator samples were shipped for TCRbeta analysis as frozen whole blood, isolated PBMCs, or DNA extracted from either sample type. This specimen belongs to a study of blood T cell repertoires in COVID-19 (dated by TCRdb to between 2020 and 2021). For the wider study: Samples from collaborators originated in the United States, Italy and Spain and spanned both the acute and convalescent phases of COVID-19. The prospective study material was composed of cDNA or gDNA derived from T cells, B-cell-depleted T cells, or PBMCs. The repertoires were made available in a free public database intended to serve as a resource for research on the immune response to SARS-CoV-2. Sample metadata almost always included a de-identified subject ID, COVID-19 status, age in years and sex. The samples were drawn from two sources: the first 160 participants of the ongoing ImmuneRACE study, and 1,200 or so subjects contributed by 6 global collaborators. The dataset comprised deeply sampled blood TCRbeta repertoires from subjects exposed to, actively infected with, or recovered from COVID-19. Where available, HLA class I and class II types were taken from metadata supplied by the sample provider and were not determined by assay-based typing.

The germline V gene yields MDHEN for CDR1 and SYDVKM for CDR2. The CDR3 has 13 amino acids, counting the end cysteine and phenylalanine. Only the CDR3 region is kept as DNA, spanning 39 bases read in frame from base 1. Relative to germline, V is 3 bases shorter and J is 8 bases shorter, with 13 bases between their ends. Summary of the overall study and its limitations: The quantity of clinical and demographic metadata differed by source and by participant and was supplied without curation.

TCRbeta CDR3 regions were amplified from genomic DNA using the immunoSEQ Assay, a bias-controlled multiplex PCR. Regarding the original processing steps: Nucleated cell counts per sample were estimated from amplification of reference gene primers within the assay. To quantify the absolute abundance of each unique TCRbeta CDR3 rearrangement, sequence reads were collapsed and filtered. For each sample, productive Simpson clonality was calculated as the square root of Simpson's diversity index across productive rearrangements. TCRdb obtained this table from immuneACCESS and retained in-frame rearrangements with V and J assigned. These tables miss some clones; where compared with another copy, unresolved V genes account for less than half of the shortfall, and the remainder is unexplained. That table gives V, J and clone size, and the DNA gave D and trimming. The sample table records approximately 240,000 clones; about 88% of these occur just once. The ten top clones hold approximately 2.2% of the sample.

This TCR derives from a woman aged 40 to 49 who had recovered from COVID-19. Sample: peripheral blood. The chain is encoded by TRBV28 joined to TRBJ1-2; matching of 6 bases hints at TRBD1 as the D gene. The bases are TGTGCCAGCAGTTTGGTTGAGGGGGACGGCTACACCTTC. It specifies CASSLVEGDGYTF.